These 17 T cell receptor beta chains came from one sample sequenced in a study of response to subunit inactivated influenza vaccine (dated by TCRdb to between 2017 and 2018). The library relied on RT-PCR. Sequencing took place on an Illumina HiSeq 2500. The public sequencing data were trimmed at Q25 with fastp and processed into clonotypes with MiXCR by TCRdb, which kept only in-frame beta chains. Each entry merges the rows of one CDR3 protein and shows their most common DNA and genes. Counted in this sample were roughly 160,000 distinct CDR3 sequences; 11% of them appeared once. Roughly 12% of the sample comes from the top ten. The label giving this sample's time point can be read as: 40 to 45 days after influenza vaccine administration. The sample consisted of non-naive T cells sorted from PBMCs, taken roughly 46 days after vaccination. Interpreted using the paper, the cell subset or site label stands for: memory T cell fraction. Receptors were obtained from a middle-aged man who received an inactivated influenza vaccine. Donor details come from another sample of the same person, matched by shared clones.

This clonotype occurred a few times. The chain uses TRBV10-3 and TRBJ2-1, with D tentatively TRBD1 (5 bases). This CDR3 has 15 amino acids. V was cut by 6 bases and J by 9 bases, with 21 bases left in between. Germline values: CDR1 ENHRY, CDR2 SYGVKD. CDR3 DNA: TGTGCCATCAGCGACAGTGGCGCGACTCCAAGTGAGCAGTTCTTC. The encoded protein is CAISDSGATPSEQFF.

This clonotype has just a few counts. The chain employs TRBV29-1 and TRBJ2-7; 7 nucleotides agree with TRBD1. V was pared by 0 bases and J by 4 bases, with 6 bases of the junction left unmatched. Germline V gene sequence: CDR1 SQVTM, CDR2 ANQGSEA. The CDR3 extends over 14 amino acids. The DNA of the CDR3 is TGCAGCGTTGAAGATCGGACAGGTAATTACGAGCAGTACTTC. Amino acid sequence: CSVEDRTGNYEQYF.

This clonotype was detected only a few times. The gene calls are TRBV27 and TRBJ2-7; 9 nucleotides agree with TRBD1. The CDR3 totals 16 residues. From germline, CDR1 is MNHEY and CDR2 SMNVEV (reference sequence). The V segment lost 5 bases and the J segment 0 bases; nucleotides outside the gene matches: 8. CDR3 region: CASSKQGAYYSYEQYF. The CDR3 DNA follows: TGTGCCAGCAGTAAACAGGGGGCCTACTACTCCTACGAGCAGTACTTC.

J is TRBJ1-1 and V is TRBV25-1, with D tentatively TRBD1 (5 bases). In germline, CDR1 is MGHDK, CDR2 SYGVNS. This CDR3 is built from 15 residues. V was clipped by 2 bases and J by 4 bases, with 14 bases between them. In nucleotides, the CDR3 is TGTGCCAGCAGTGAAAGCTTGAGGGGCGGCACTGAAGCTTTCTTT. Protein sequence: CASSESLRGGTEAFF.

CDR3 sequence reads: CASSTPFRDRAYEQYF. The DNA for the CDR3 is TGTGCCAGCAGCACCCCCTTCCGGGACAGGGCCTACGAGCAGTACTTC. The rearrangement uses TRBV7-8 and TRBJ2-7; 9 nucleotides match TRBD1. Germline lookup yields CDR1 SGHVS and CDR2 FQNEAQ. The V and J ends lost 5 bases and 2 bases, in that order; junction bases with no gene match: 10. The CDR3 runs 16 residues.

The sample holds a few counts of this clonotype. A read error may be the cause here, since a much bigger clone is one base away. The chain links TRBV6-5 to TRBJ2-7; D is perhaps TRBD2 (6 bases). In germline, CDR1 is MNHEY, CDR2 SVGAGI. The CDR3 spans 14 residues. The V end was cut by 4 bases, the J end by 4 bases, with 14 bases between. CDR3 nucleotides: TGTGCCAGCAGTTTAGCGGCTACTTCATACGAGCAGTACTTC. Encoded protein: CASSLAATSYEQYF.

There are many counts of this clonotype. V and J are TRBV11-2 and TRBJ2-3; perhaps TRBD1 as D (6 bases). CDR1 is SGHAT and CDR2 is FQNNGV in the germline V gene. The CDR3 contains 13 residues. The V end was cut by 2 bases, the J end by 4 bases, with 7 bases between. The CDR3: CASSLPGADTQYF. The CDR3, as DNA: TGTGCCAGCAGCTTACCAGGGGCAGATACGCAGTATTTT. The variable domain in full, completed from reference TRBV11-2 and TRBJ2-3, reads EAGVAQSPRYKIIEKRQSVAFWCNPISGHATLYWYQQILGQGPKLLIQFQNNGVVDDSQLPKDRFSAERLKGVDSTLKIQPAKLEDSAVYLCASSLPGADTQYFGPGTRLTVL.

This clonotype was observed many times. The DNA for the CDR3 is TGTGCCAGCAGCCCAGGTGCGGCGGGGGCAAAGCAGTTCTTC. Translated, it gives CASSPGAAGAKQFF. V usage is TRBV7-9 and J usage is TRBJ2-1, with D perhaps TRBD2 (7 bases). The CDR3 has 14 residues. The germline CDR1 and CDR2 sequences are SEHNR and FQNEAQ (reference sequence). V lost 5 bases to trimming and J lost 11 bases, with 19 bases between them.

This clonotype has only a few counts. J is TRBJ2-5 and V is TRBV7-6, with no clear D. From germline, CDR1 is SGHVS and CDR2 FNYEAQ. The CDR3 consists of 15 residues. Trimming left V 1 base short and J 1 base short, with 10 bases between. The DNA for the CDR3 is TGTGCCAGCAGCTTAGTAGCCCATCCCCAAGAGACCCAGTACTTC. It yields the protein CASSLVAHPQETQYF.

This clonotype was seen many times. The gene calls are TRBV20-1 and TRBJ2-5; TRBD1 matches 12 bases. Germline V gene data show CDR1 as DFQATT and CDR2 as SNEGSKA (reference sequence). The CDR3 is 14 amino acids. V gave up 6 bases and J gave up 5 bases; unmatched junction bases: 7. CDR3 sequence: CSADPGQGAETQYF. CDR3 coding DNA: TGCAGTGCAGACCCGGGACAGGGGGCGGAGACCCAGTACTTC.

The genes are TRBV5-1 and TRBJ2-1, with a weak D call TRBD1 (6 bases). V lost 0 bases and J lost 4, with 11 bases in between. Germline V gives CDR1 SGHRS, CDR2 YFSETQ. CDR3 length: 15 residues. The CDR3 bases are TGCGCCAGCAGCTTGGATACAGGGTGGTACAATGAGCAGTTCTTC. Translating it yields CASSLDTGWYNEQFF.

The V and J genes are TRBV18 and TRBJ2-6; 9 bases line up with TRBD1. The CDR3 extends over 15 amino acids. Germline V CDR1 and CDR2: KGHSH, LQKENI. The J segment lost 2 bases and the V segment lost 4 bases, leaving 0 bases of the junction unmatched. The CDR3 spells CASSRQGAGANVLTF. CDR3 DNA sequence: TGTGCCAGCTCACGACAGGGGGCTGGGGCCAACGTCCTGACTTTC.

V and J are TRBV2 and TRBJ2-6; D unclear. Germline assignment: CDR1 SNHLY and CDR2 FYNNEI. Deletions cut 2 bases from V and 1 base from J, with 6 bases between. The CDR3 length is 15 residues. The CDR3 protein is CASSEMRSGANVLTF. The CDR3 DNA reads as TGTGCCAGCAGTGAAATGCGGTCTGGGGCCAACGTCCTGACTTTC. The full variable domain, completed using reference TRBV2 and TRBJ2-6, is EPEVTQTPSHQVTQMGQEVILRCVPISNHLYFYWYRQILGQKVEFLVSFYNNEISEKSEIFDDQFSVERPDGSNFTLKIRSTKLEDSAMYFCASSEMRSGANVLTFGAGSRLTVL.

This clonotype was observed a few times. This chain joins TRBV4-3 and TRBJ2-5, with TRBD1 as a possible D gene (6 bases). Germline CDR1 is LGHNA and CDR2 is YSLEER. CDR3 length: 15 amino acids. V was pared by 1 base and J by 4 bases, with 13 bases between. This CDR3 reads CASSQGPRGRETQYF. The CDR3 DNA reads TGCGCCAGCAGCCAAGGGCCCAGGGGAAGAGAGACCCAGTACTTC.

Only a few counts were recorded for this clonotype. The J gene is TRBJ2-3, the V gene TRBV10-2; D is undetermined. CDR1 and CDR2 (germline): WSHSY, SAAADI. V lost 6 bases and J lost 4, with 11 bases in between. CDR3 length: 13 residues. Here the CDR3 DNA reads TGCGCCAGCAGAGACCCTGAACCAGATACGCAGTATTTT. It encodes CASRDPEPDTQYF.

This clonotype was recorded many times. The chain links TRBV6-1 to TRBJ1-2, with a tentative D call TRBD1 (5 bases). This CDR3 has 15 residues. Germline V gene data show CDR1 as MNHNS and CDR2 as SASEGT. Trimming stripped 6 bases from V and 7 bases from J, with 21 bases between. CDR3 bases: TGTGCCAGCAGAAGAGGGACTTCGGATACGCGTGGCTACACCTTC. Encoded protein: CASRRGTSDTRGYTF.

Ten or more counts support this clonotype. The chain employs TRBV24-1 and TRBJ2-1, with 15 bases fitting TRBD2. The length of the CDR3 is 16 residues. The germline V gene encodes CDR1 KGHDR and CDR2 SFDVKD. J was trimmed by 0 bases and V by 10 bases; bases with no gene match: 3. The DNA of the CDR3 is TGTGCCACGGGGACTAGCGGGGGGCACTCCTACAATGAGCAGTTCTTC. It encodes CATGTSGGHSYNEQFF.